This T cell receptor beta chain derives from a study of T cell responses to AZD1222 COVID-19 vaccine. As for this clone: Antigen: not known.

The study's findings and limits: Two doses of AZD1222 preceded a rise in Spike-specific TCR breadth and depth. Clonal diversity may have been underestimated, and the donors were mostly white British, with more females than males. Repertoire sampling occurred only after the peak T cell response.

The germline CDR1 and CDR2 sequences are GTSNPN and SVGIG (reference sequence). The CDR3 loop spans 15 amino acids. V was pared by 4 bases and J by 4 bases, with 9 bases of the junction left unmatched. TCRdb keeps only in-frame clones here, not all; method: immunoSEQ multiplex PCR. The top ten hold around 2.9% of the sample, which has approximately 190,000 clones, about 89% seen once. V usage is TRBV30 and J usage is TRBJ2-3; 9 bases map to TRBD1. The TCR originated in an adult in good health. The sequencing used peripheral blood, collected on day 0 of MenACWY control vaccination. The CDR3 is CAWTLHRGLADTQYF. CDR3 DNA sequence: TGTGCCTGGACCTTACACAGGGGGCTGGCAGATACGCAGTATTTT.